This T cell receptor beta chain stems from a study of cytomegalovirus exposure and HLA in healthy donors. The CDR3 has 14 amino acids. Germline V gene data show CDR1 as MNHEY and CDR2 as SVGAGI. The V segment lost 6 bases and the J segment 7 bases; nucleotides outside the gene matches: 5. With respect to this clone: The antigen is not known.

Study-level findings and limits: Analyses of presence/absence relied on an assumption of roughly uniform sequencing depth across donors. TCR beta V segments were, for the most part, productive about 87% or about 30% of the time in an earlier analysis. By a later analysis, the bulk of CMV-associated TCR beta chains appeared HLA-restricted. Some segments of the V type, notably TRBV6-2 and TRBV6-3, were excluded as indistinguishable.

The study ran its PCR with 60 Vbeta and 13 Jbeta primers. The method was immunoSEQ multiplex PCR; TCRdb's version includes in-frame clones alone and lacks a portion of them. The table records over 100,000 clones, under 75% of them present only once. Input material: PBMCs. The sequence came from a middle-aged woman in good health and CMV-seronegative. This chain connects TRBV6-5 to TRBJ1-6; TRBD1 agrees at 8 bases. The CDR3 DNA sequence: TGTGCCAGCAGCCGGACAGGGAGCAATTCACCCCTCCACTTT. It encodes CASSRTGSNSPLHF.